These T cell receptor beta chains were read from a single sample in a study of blood T cell repertoires in COVID-19. TCRdb's table, derived via immunoSEQ multiplex PCR, lists solely in-frame clones and lacks some. The sample has about 160,000 clones, 85% seen once. The material sequenced was peripheral blood. Receptors were obtained from a human donor with acute or convalescent COVID-19. The donor label of this sample is uncertain. Each CDR3 is given with its conserved first and last residue. D genes are given only for firm matches. Clone size, where shown, is once, few, many, or a class for clones that have expanded.

v_gene	d_gene	abundance	j_gene	len	CDR3aa	CDR3nt
TRBV5-6	-	-	TRBJ1-1	14	CASSLGLRNTEAFF	TGTGCCAGCAGCTTGGGTTTGAGGAACACTGAAGCTTTCTTT
TRBV6-6	-	-	TRBJ1-2	13	CASRRRENYGYTF	TGTGCCAGCAGACGCCGGGAAAACTATGGCTACACCTTC
TRBV5-1	-	-	TRBJ2-7	15	CASSLESGSSYEQYF	TGCGCCAGCAGCTTGGAGTCGGGATCCAGCTACGAGCAGTACTTC
TRBV5-1	TRBD1	-	TRBJ1-5	14	CASSQGTGDQPQHF	TGCGCCAGCAGCCAAGGGACAGGGGACCAGCCCCAGCATTTT
TRBV7-9	-	-	TRBJ2-5	18	CASSLTRIGQIRLETQYF	TGTGCCAGCAGCTTAACCAGGATCGGACAAATTAGATTGGAGACCCAGTACTTC
TRBV6-4	-	-	TRBJ1-6	16	CASSDSGQGRNSPLHF	TGTGCCAGCAGTGACTCTGGGCAGGGGCGTAATTCACCCCTCCACTTT
TRBV14	-	-	TRBJ1-2	13	CASSQSANYGYTF	TGTGCCAGCAGCCAATCGGCTAACTATGGCTACACCTTC
TRBV14	-	-	TRBJ1-5	15	CASSQTGGPNQPQHF	TGTGCCAGCAGTCAAACGGGGGGCCCCAATCAGCCCCAGCATTTT
TRBV12-3/TRBV12-4	-	-	TRBJ1-5	12	CASSFGNQPQHF	TGTGCCAGCAGTTTCGGGAATCAGCCCCAGCATTTT
TRBV6-6	-	-	TRBJ1-1	13	CASSYGESTEAFF	TGTGCCAGCAGTTACGGGGAGAGCACTGAAGCTTTCTTT
TRBV7-6	TRBD1	-	TRBJ2-1	15	CASSSGTVPYNEQFF	TGTGCCAGCAGTTCCGGGACAGTACCCTACAATGAGCAGTTCTTC
TRBV19	-	few	TRBJ1-1	12	CASSIQRAEAFF	TGTGCCAGTAGTATTCAGAGGGCTGAAGCTTTCTTT
TRBV24-1	TRBD1	-	TRBJ2-1	17	CATSDPGQGALDNEQFF	TGTGCCACCAGTGACCCCGGACAGGGGGCCTTAGACAATGAGCAGTTCTTC
TRBV28	-	-	TRBJ1-3	15	CASRPSGNSGNTIYF	TGTGCCAGCAGACCCTCAGGCAACTCTGGAAACACCATATATTTT
TRBV9	-	few	TRBJ2-3	15	CASSVVGGTTDTQYF	TGTGCCAGCAGCGTAGTTGGGGGGACCACAGATACGCAGTATTTT
TRBV11-1	-	once	TRBJ1-1	14	CASSLAGGNTEAFF	TGTGCCAGCAGCTTAGCGGGGGGGAACACTGAAGCTTTCTTT
TRBV2	TRBD2	-	TRBJ2-3	14	CASSAGGGTDTQYF	TGTGCCAGCAGTGCGGGCGGGGGGACAGATACGCAGTATTTT
TRBV7-9	TRBD1	-	TRBJ1-5	15	CASSFGTGRNQPQHF	TGTGCCAGCAGCTTCGGGACAGGGAGAAATCAGCCCCAGCATTTT
TRBV6-5	-	-	TRBJ1-3	14	CASTQGVTGNTIYF	TGTGCCAGCACCCAGGGTGTAACTGGAAACACCATATATTTT
TRBV7-2	-	-	TRBJ2-1	15	CASSFGSPPAYEQFF	TGTGCCAGCAGCTTCGGGTCTCCCCCGGCCTATGAGCAGTTCTTC
TRBV7-3	-	-	TRBJ1-5	12	CASSSDGGAQHF	TGTGCCAGCAGTTCCGACGGGGGAGCCCAGCATTTT
TRBV2	TRBD1	-	TRBJ1-6	15	CASRGSDRENSPLHF	TGTGCCAGCAGGGGGTCGGACAGGGAAAATTCACCCCTCCACTTT
TRBV5-4	TRBD2	once	TRBJ2-7	15	CASSLAGRGVDEQYF	TGTGCCAGCAGCTTGGCGGGGCGGGGGGTCGACGAGCAGTACTTC
TRBV2	-	-	TRBJ2-3	16	CASSPTVIVFTDTQYF	TGTGCCAGCAGCCCGACAGTAATTGTTTTCACAGATACGCAGTATTTT
TRBV3-1/TRBV3-2	-	few	TRBJ1-3	14	CASSQGHSGNTIYF	TGTGCCAGCAGCCAAGGACACTCTGGAAACACCATATATTTT
TRBV5-4	-	-	TRBJ2-1	16	CASSLEGLSSYNEQFF	TGTGCCAGCAGCTTGGAGGGGCTAAGCTCCTACAATGAGCAGTTCTTC
TRBV9	-	few	TRBJ1-2	14	CASSVDQGQRGYTF	TGTGCCAGCAGCGTAGATCAGGGGCAAAGGGGCTACACCTTC
TRBV23-1	-	-	TRBJ1-5	16	CASSQPRQNSNQPQHF	TGCGCCAGCAGTCAACCCCGACAGAATAGCAATCAGCCCCAGCATTTT
TRBV9	TRBD1	-	TRBJ1-1	17	CASSQGVRRGGNTEAFF	TGTGCCAGCAGCCAGGGGGTTAGGCGGGGAGGGAACACTGAAGCTTTCTTT
TRBV7-9	-	-	TRBJ2-5	14	CASTRAPGKETQYF	TGTGCCAGCACCAGAGCCCCGGGGAAAGAGACCCAGTACTTC
TRBV5-6	-	-	TRBJ1-1	15	CASSLRGGMNTEAFF	TGTGCCAGCAGCTTGAGGGGGGGCATGAACACTGAAGCTTTCTTT
TRBV7-9	TRBD1	-	TRBJ1-6	15	CASSLVQGNYSPLHF	TGTGCCAGCAGCTTAGTACAGGGGAATTATTCACCCCTCCACTTT
TRBV5-1	-	-	TRBJ2-1	15	CASSFGDYSYNEQFF	TGCGCCAGCAGCTTCGGAGACTACTCCTACAATGAGCAGTTCTTC
TRBV4-1	TRBD1	-	TRBJ1-6	16	CASSQMTGQGNSPLHF	TGCGCCAGCAGCCAAATGACGGGACAGGGAAATTCACCCCTCCACTTT
TRBV5-1	-	-	TRBJ2-5	15	CASSLGQGFQETQYF	TGCGCCAGCAGCTTGGGCCAGGGGTTTCAAGAGACCCAGTACTTC
TRBV11-2	-	-	TRBJ1-2	14	CASSLAGMDYGYTF	TGTGCCAGCAGCTTAGCAGGGATGGACTATGGCTACACCTTC
TRBV7-3	TRBD1	-	TRBJ2-1	18	CASSLRGAPGQGDNEQFF	TGTGCCAGCAGCTTAAGAGGAGCTCCTGGGCAGGGGGACAATGAGCAGTTCTTC
TRBV19	-	-	TRBJ1-6	15	CASSPDILGNSPLHF	TGTGCCAGTAGTCCAGACATCCTGGGTAATTCACCCCTCCACTTT
TRBV5-8	-	-	TRBJ1-5	18	CASRGAWTAVRGNQPQHF	TGTGCCAGCAGAGGGGCCTGGACCGCGGTCAGGGGCAATCAGCCCCAGCATTTT
TRBV7-2	TRBD1	-	TRBJ1-1	16	CAIGQGGTVVNTEAFF	TGTGCCATAGGACAAGGGGGGACAGTAGTGAACACTGAAGCTTTCTTT